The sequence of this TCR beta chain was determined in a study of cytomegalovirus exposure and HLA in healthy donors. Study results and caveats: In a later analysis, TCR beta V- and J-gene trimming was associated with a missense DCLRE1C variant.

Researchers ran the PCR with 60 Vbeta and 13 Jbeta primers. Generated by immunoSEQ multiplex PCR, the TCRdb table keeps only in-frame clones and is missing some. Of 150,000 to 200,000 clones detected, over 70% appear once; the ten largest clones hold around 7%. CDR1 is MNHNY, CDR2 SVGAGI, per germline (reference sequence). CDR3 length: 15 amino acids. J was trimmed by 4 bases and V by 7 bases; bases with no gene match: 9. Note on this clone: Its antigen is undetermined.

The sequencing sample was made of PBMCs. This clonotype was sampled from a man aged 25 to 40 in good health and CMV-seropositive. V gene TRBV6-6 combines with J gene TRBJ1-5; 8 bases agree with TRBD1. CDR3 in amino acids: CASTEADRENQPQHF. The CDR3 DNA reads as TGTGCCAGCACCGAGGCGGACAGGGAAAATCAGCCCCAGCATTTT.